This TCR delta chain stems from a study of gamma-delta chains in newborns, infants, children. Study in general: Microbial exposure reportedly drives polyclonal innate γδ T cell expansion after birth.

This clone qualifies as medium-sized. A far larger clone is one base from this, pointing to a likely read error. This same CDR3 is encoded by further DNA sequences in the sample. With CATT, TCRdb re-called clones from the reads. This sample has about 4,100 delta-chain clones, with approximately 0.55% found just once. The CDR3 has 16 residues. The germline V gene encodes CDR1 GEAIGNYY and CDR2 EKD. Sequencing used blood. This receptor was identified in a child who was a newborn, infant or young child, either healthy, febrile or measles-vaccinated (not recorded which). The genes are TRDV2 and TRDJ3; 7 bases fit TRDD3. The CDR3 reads CACDWGSSWDTRQMFF. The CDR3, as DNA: TGTGCCTGTGACTGGGGGAGCTCCTGGGACACCCGACAGATGTTCTTC.